A single sample gave rise to the 25 T cell receptor beta chains below, sequenced in a study of T cells in Graves' hyperthyroidism and ophthalmopathy. Using RNA transcripts as the source, TCR beta CDR3 regions were amplified. HTBI primers were the set used in a first-round RT-PCR of the TCR CDR3. A single record per CDR3 protein comes from TCRdb applying MiXCR to the multiplex PCR reads. The table lists 460,000 or so distinct CDR3 sequences, about 15% of them singletons, with around a sixth in the top ten. Source material: blood. The origin of the receptors is a woman aged 18-29 years with Graves' hyperthyroidism.

The J gene is TRBJ2-1, the V gene TRBV29-1; D unclear. Trimming pared 4 bases from V and 9 bases from J, leaving 16 bases between. Germline-derived CDR1 and CDR2 are SQVTM and ANQGSEA. This CDR3 region has 13 residues. The CDR3 coding sequence is TGCAGCGTTGGGCCCTCTTCGGGTGGTGAGCAGTTCTTC. This encodes CSVGPSSGGEQFF.

This clonotype was detected only a few times. The chain employs TRBV12-5 and TRBJ1-3; no reliable D call. The CDR3 consists of 14 residues. Germline CDR1 LGHNT, CDR2 FRNRAP. Deletions cut 5 bases from V and 0 bases from J, with 8 bases between. The CDR3 sequence is CASGPRLSGNTIYF. The CDR3 coding sequence is TGTGCTAGTGGTCCCCGACTCTCTGGAAACACCATATATTTT.

The sample holds a few counts of this clonotype. The V gene is TRBV19, the J gene TRBJ1-4; TRBD1 matches at 9 bases. Per germline, CDR1 LNHDA and CDR2 SQIVND (reference sequence). This CDR3 has 14 residues. J gave up 8 bases and V 3 bases, and 4 bases lay outside the gene matches. Here the CDR3 reads CASSMGTGREKLFF. CDR3 DNA sequence: TGTGCCAGTAGTATGGGGACAGGGCGCGAAAAACTGTTTTTT. The variable domain in full, with the rest retrieved from reference TRBV19 and TRBJ1-4, is DGGITQSPKYLFRKEGQNVTLSCEQNLNHDAMYWYRQDPGQGLRLIYYSQIVNDFQKGDIAEGYSVSREKKESFPLTVTSAQKNPTAFYLCASSMGTGREKLFFGSGTQLSVL.

This clonotype has a count of ten or more. The rearrangement joins TRBV19 to TRBJ2-5; tentatively, D is TRBD1 (6 bases). The V and J ends lost 5 bases and 5 bases respectively, with 15 bases between them. The CDR3 contains 14 residues. CDR1 is LNHDA and CDR2 is SQIVND in the germline V gene (reference sequence). Here the CDR3 DNA reads TGTGCCAGTAGTTCCCCCGGGACAACGGAGACCCAGTACTTC. It is translated as CASSSPGTTETQYF.

This clonotype was observed at least ten times. The chain carries TRBV5-1 and TRBJ2-3; TRBD1 is a possible D gene (6 bases). This CDR3 spans 14 amino acids. V was clipped by 4 bases and J by 4 bases, with 13 bases between them. Germline V gene data show CDR1 as SGHRS and CDR2 as YFSETQ. This chain's CDR3 is CASSEGGLADTQYF. For the CDR3, the DNA is TGCGCCAGCAGCGAAGGGGGTTTGGCAGATACGCAGTATTTT.

This clonotype showed up many times. The genes are TRBV14 and TRBJ1-2; 7 nucleotides agree with TRBD1. The trim removed 3 bases at V and 3 bases at J, leaving 4 bases unmatched. Germline V gene data show CDR1 as SGHDN and CDR2 as FVKESK. The CDR3 loop spans 14 amino acids. The CDR3 loop is CASSQDRNDYGYTF. The CDR3 DNA follows: TGTGCCAGCAGCCAGGACAGGAACGACTATGGCTACACCTTC.

This clonotype was recorded many times. The chain couples TRBV6-1 to TRBJ2-7; 10 bases line up with TRBD1. The germline gives CDR1 MNHNS, CDR2 SASEGT. V was clipped by 5 bases and J by 0 bases; unmatched bases: 4. The CDR3 has 15 amino acids. The CDR3 coding sequence is TGTGCCAGCAGTCCGGGACAGGGGAGCTCCTACGAGCAGTACTTC. The encoded protein is CASSPGQGSSYEQYF.

The CDR3 coding sequence is TGCAGCGTTCCGACCCGCGGAGCGCAGTATTTT. Protein sequence: CSVPTRGAQYF. This sequence joins TRBV29-1 and TRBJ2-3; D not certain. This CDR3 comprises 11 residues. Trimming removed 5 bases from V and 10 bases from J, with 13 bases in between. From germline, CDR1 is SQVTM and CDR2 ANQGSEA.

Ten or more counts support this clonotype. The chain uses TRBV5-8 and TRBJ2-3, with D hard to call. Trimming cost V 4 bases and J 2 bases, with 11 bases left between them. In germline, CDR1 is SGHTS, CDR2 YDEGEE. CDR3 size: 14 residues. DNA for the CDR3: TGTGCCAGCAGCCCTACTCCCTCCACAGATACGCAGTATTTT. Translation: CASSPTPSTDTQYF.

This clonotype was picked up a small number of times. The chain joins TRBV7-2 to TRBJ2-5; D tentatively fits TRBD1 or TRBD2 (7 bases each). The germline V and J ends were trimmed by 1 base and 3 bases, with 12 bases remaining between them. The CDR3 is 15 residues long. The germline CDR1 and CDR2 sequences are SGHTA and FQGNSA. The CDR3: CASSLEGAGEETQYF. The CDR3 DNA follows: TGTGCCAGCAGCTTAGAGGGGGCGGGAGAAGAGACCCAGTACTTC.

This clonotype was counted many times. This chain links TRBV11-2 with TRBJ1-4; no firm D call. Trimming left V 0 bases short and J 3 bases short, with 17 bases between. Germline CDR1 and CDR2: SGHAT and FQNNGV. This CDR3 is 18 amino acids long. Written as DNA, the CDR3 is TGTGCCAGCAGCTTAGATTCGGGCGCGGCAGGTTCTAATGAAAAACTGTTTTTT. The encoded protein is CASSLDSGAAGSNEKLFF.

This clonotype was detected ten times or more. The rearrangement uses TRBV7-3 and TRBJ2-3; the match to TRBD2 covers 7 bases. The CDR3 runs to 14 residues. Germline CDR1 reads SGHTA; CDR2 reads FQGTGA. Trimming at V came to 3 bases and at J to 3 bases, leaving 3 bases not matched to a gene. The CDR3 sequence: CASSLGGPTDTQYF. The CDR3 DNA sequence: TGTGCCAGCAGCTTGGGAGGGCCAACAGATACGCAGTATTTT.

This clonotype was seen a few times. This chain uses TRBV27 with TRBJ1-6; maybe TRBD1 (5 bases). The CDR3 has 14 residues. Germline lookup yields CDR1 MNHEY and CDR2 SMNVEV (reference sequence). Between the trimmed V and J ends, which lost 4 bases and 7 bases, there was a span of 11 bases. CDR3 amino acids: CASSSPGQNSPLHF. CDR3 DNA sequence: TGTGCCAGCAGTTCACCAGGGCAGAATTCACCCCTCCACTTT.

The chain joins TRBV12-3 or TRBV12-4 to TRBJ2-4; D gene unclear. V lost 3 bases and J 0 bases, leaving 12 bases between the germline ends. This CDR3 comprises 16 residues. The CDR3 region is CASSLVGDLAKNIQYF. CDR3 sequence (DNA): TGTGCCAGCAGTTTGGTGGGTGACCTAGCCAAAAACATTCAGTACTTC.

Of note for this clonotype: Since a much larger clone is just one base distant, this may be a read error. The gene calls are TRBV19 and TRBJ1-2, with unresolved D. Germline V gene lookup returns CDR1 LNHDA and CDR2 SQIVND (reference sequence). V was cut by 7 bases and J by 1 base, with 13 bases left in between. The CDR3 length is 14 residues. This CDR3 is CASIATQVNYGYTF. CDR3 sequence (DNA): TGTGCCAGTATCGCCACCCAGGTTAACTATGGCTACACCTTC.

V usage is TRBV7-2 and J usage is TRBJ1-2; perhaps TRBD1 as D (5 bases). The CDR3 spans 15 residues. Germline CDR1 SGHTA, CDR2 FQGNSA. Trimming took off 7 bases at V and 6 bases at J, with 21 bases between the two ends. The CDR3 sequence is CASILLDTSIDGYTF. In DNA, the CDR3 is TGTGCCAGCATCCTATTGGACACCTCCATTGATGGCTACACCTTC.

The V call is TRBV10-3, the J call TRBJ1-1; possibly TRBD1 for D (6 bases). The ends were cut back, 6 bases at V and 8 bases at J, with 16 bases in the middle. This CDR3 contains 13 residues. CDR1 is ENHRY and CDR2 is SYGVKD in the germline V gene. The CDR3 DNA follows: TGTGCCATCAGCCCAATCGGACAGATGGAAGCTTTCTTT. Translated, it gives CAISPIGQMEAFF.

The chain joins TRBV7-3 to TRBJ1-1; D unclear. Per germline, CDR1 SGHTA and CDR2 FQGTGA. The ends were cut back, 1 base at V and 6 bases at J, with 12 bases in the middle. CDR3 length: 14 amino acids. Here the CDR3 DNA reads TGTGCCAGCAGCTTAAGGGCAGAGGGAGCTGAAGCTTTCTTT. Protein: CASSLRAEGAEAFF.

This clonotype was recorded many times. The CDR3 region has the DNA TGCGCCAGCAGCTTGGCGGCTAGCGGGAAGGAGGGTACGCAGTATTTT. Protein product: CASSLAASGKEGTQYF. This chain uses TRBV5-1 with TRBJ2-3, with 9 bases identical to TRBD2. The CDR3 is made up of 16 amino acids. V was clipped by 0 bases and J by 8 bases; unmatched bases: 10. Germline lookup yields CDR1 SGHRS and CDR2 YFSETQ.

A few counts support this clonotype. This sequence joins TRBV3-1 and TRBJ2-6, with D perhaps TRBD1 (5 bases). V was pared by 4 bases and J by 0 bases, with 7 bases between. The CDR3 loop spans 15 amino acids. CDR1 and CDR2 from the germline V gene are LGHDT and YNNKEL (reference sequence). In DNA form, the CDR3 reads TGTGCCAGCAGCCCCACAGGCTCTGGGGCCAACGTCCTGACTTTC. As protein: CASSPTGSGANVLTF.

Many counts were recorded for this clonotype. The chain uses TRBV11-2 and TRBJ2-7; 8 bases fit TRBD2. The CDR3 consists of 12 residues. V shed 6 bases and J 2 bases; nucleotides not matched to a gene: 0. The germline gives CDR1 SGHAT, CDR2 FQNNGV. The CDR3, as DNA: TGTGCCAGCAGGACTAGCGCCTACGAGCAGTACGTC. Amino acids: CASRTSAYEQYV.

This clonotype showed up just a few times. The J gene is TRBJ2-3, the V gene TRBV9, with D possibly being TRBD1 (6 bases). Germline V CDR1 and CDR2: SGDLS, YYNGEE. The V gene lost 3 bases and the J gene lost 0 bases, with 17 bases spanning the gap. The CDR3 runs to 17 residues. CDR3 loop: CASSEREGGVSTDTQYF. The CDR3 nucleotides read TGTGCCAGCAGCGAAAGGGAAGGGGGAGTAAGCACAGATACGCAGTATTTT.

This clonotype turned up a few times. This sequence joins TRBV6-1 and TRBJ2-3; the match to TRBD2 covers 8 bases. Germline V gene sequence: CDR1 MNHNS, CDR2 SASEGT. The ends lost 5 bases at V and 4 bases at J; junction bases unmatched: 5. The CDR3 totals 14 residues. The CDR3: CASSHSGTSDTQYF. The CDR3 nucleotides are TGTGCCAGCAGTCATAGCGGGACCTCAGATACGCAGTATTTT.

This clonotype was counted many times. The gene calls are TRBV2 and TRBJ2-5, with D possibly TRBD1 on 6 matching bases. V lost 6 bases, J lost 2 bases, and 13 bases lay in between. The CDR3 contains 14 residues. Germline loops: CDR1 SNHLY, CDR2 FYNNEI. The CDR3: CASRPDRLQETQYF. CDR3 DNA sequence: TGTGCCAGCAGGCCGGACAGACTTCAAGAGACCCAGTACTTC.

This clonotype was recorded many times. This rearrangement joins TRBV30 to TRBJ1-1; the D gene is possibly TRBD1 (6 bases). The CDR3 is 15 amino acids. Germline V CDR1 and CDR2: GTSNPN, SVGIG (reference sequence). Trimming removed 4 bases at V and 1 base at J, with 16 bases between. The CDR3 bases are TGTGCCTGGACCTTCCAGACGACAGGGAACACTGAAGCTTTCTTT. It encodes CAWTFQTTGNTEAFF. Looking up the rest from reference TRBV30 and TRBJ1-1 gives the full variable domain: SQTIHQWPATLVQPVGSPLSLECTVEGTSNPNLYWYRQAAGRGLQLLFYSVGIGQISSEVPQNLSASRPQDRQFILSSKKLLLSDSGFYLCAWTFQTTGNTEAFFGQGTRLTVV.